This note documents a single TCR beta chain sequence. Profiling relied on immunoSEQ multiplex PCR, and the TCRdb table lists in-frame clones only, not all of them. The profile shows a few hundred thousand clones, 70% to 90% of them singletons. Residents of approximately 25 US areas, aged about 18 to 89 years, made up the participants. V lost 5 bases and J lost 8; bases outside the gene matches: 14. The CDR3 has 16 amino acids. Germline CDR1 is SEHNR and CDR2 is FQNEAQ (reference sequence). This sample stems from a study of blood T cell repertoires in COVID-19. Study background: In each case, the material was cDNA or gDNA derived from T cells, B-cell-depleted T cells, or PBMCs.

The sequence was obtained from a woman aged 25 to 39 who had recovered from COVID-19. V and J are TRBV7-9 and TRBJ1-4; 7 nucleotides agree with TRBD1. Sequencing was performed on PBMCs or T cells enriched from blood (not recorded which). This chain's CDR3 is CASSRGIDRVGEKLFF. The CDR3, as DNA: TGTGCCAGCAGCCGCGGAATTGACAGGGTAGGCGAAAAACTGTTTTTT.